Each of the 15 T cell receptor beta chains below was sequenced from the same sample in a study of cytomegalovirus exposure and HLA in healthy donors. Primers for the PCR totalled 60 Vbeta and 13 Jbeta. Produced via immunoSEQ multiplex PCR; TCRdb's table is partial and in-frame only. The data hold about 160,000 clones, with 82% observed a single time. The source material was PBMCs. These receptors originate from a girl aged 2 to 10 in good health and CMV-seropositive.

CDR3 DNA sequence: TGTGCCAGCAGTCTCACAGAGGAGACTAGCCTATACAATGAGCAGTTCTTC. Translated, it gives CASSLTEETSLYNEQFF. This chain connects TRBV6-4 to TRBJ2-1, with 7 bases that match TRBD2. Germline V gene lookup returns CDR1 MRHNA and CDR2 SNTAGT. V gave up 5 bases and J gave up 4 bases; unmatched junction bases: 14. This CDR3 comprises 17 residues.

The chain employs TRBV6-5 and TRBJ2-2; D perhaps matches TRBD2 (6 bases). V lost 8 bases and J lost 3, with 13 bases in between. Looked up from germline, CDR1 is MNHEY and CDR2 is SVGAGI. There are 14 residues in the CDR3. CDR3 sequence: CASAGGGDTGELFF. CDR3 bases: TGTGCCAGCGCCGGGGGAGGTGACACCGGGGAGCTGTTTTTT.

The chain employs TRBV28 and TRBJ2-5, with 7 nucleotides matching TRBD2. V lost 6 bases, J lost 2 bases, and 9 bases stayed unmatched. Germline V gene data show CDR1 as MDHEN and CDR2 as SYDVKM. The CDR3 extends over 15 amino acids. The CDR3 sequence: CASSPLGGTQETQYF. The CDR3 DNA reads TGTGCCAGCAGCCCCCTCGGGGGGACTCAAGAGACCCAGTACTTC.

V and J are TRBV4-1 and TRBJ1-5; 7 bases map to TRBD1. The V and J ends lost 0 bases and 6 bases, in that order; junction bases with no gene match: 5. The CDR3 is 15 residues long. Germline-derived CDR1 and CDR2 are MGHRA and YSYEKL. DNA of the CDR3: TGCGCCAGCAGCCAAGAAAGACAGGGTAGTCAGCCCCAGCATTTT. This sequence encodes CASSQERQGSQPQHF.

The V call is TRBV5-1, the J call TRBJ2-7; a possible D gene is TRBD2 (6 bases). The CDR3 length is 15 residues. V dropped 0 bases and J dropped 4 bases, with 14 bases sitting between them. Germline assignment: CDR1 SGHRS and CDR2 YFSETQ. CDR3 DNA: TGCGCCAGCAGCTTGGCCGGGGGAAGCTTATACGAGCAGTACTTC. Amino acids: CASSLAGGSLYEQYF.

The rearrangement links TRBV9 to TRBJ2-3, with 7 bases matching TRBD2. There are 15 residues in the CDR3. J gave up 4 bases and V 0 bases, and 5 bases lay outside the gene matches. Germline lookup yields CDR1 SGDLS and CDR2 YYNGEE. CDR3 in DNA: TGTGCCAGCAGCGTAGCGGCGGGAGTCCCAGATACGCAGTATTTT. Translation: CASSVAAGVPDTQYF.

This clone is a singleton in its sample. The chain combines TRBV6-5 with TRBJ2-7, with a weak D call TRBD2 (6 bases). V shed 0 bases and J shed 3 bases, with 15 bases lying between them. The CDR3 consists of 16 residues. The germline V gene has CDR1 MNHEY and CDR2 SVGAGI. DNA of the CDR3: TGTGCCAGCAGTTACTCGTACGGGAGCCGAGACTACGAGCAGTACTTC. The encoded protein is CASSYSYGSRDYEQYF.

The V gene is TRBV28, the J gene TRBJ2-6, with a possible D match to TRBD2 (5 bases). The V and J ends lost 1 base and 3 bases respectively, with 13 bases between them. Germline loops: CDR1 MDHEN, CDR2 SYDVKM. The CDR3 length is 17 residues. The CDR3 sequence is CASSLLGSGGGANVLTF. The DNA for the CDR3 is TGTGCCAGCAGTTTATTAGGATCCGGAGGTGGGGCCAACGTCCTGACTTTC.

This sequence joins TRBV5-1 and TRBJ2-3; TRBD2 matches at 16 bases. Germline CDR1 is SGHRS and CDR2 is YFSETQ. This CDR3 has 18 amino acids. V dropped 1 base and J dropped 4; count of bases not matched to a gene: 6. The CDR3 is CASSLTGLAGGRADTQYF. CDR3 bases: TGCGCCAGCAGCTTGACGGGACTAGCGGGAGGGAGGGCAGATACGCAGTATTTT.

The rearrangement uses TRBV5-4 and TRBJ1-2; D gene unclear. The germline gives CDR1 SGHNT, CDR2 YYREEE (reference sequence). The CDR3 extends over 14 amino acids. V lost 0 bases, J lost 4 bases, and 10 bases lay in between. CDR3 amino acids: CASSLVQDFYGYTF. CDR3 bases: TGTGCCAGCAGCTTGGTTCAGGATTTCTATGGCTACACCTTC.

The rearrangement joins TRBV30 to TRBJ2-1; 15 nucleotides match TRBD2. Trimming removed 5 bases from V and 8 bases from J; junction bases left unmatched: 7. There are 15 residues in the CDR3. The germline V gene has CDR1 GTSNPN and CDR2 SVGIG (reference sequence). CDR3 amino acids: CAWAGLAGGLHEQFF. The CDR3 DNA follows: TGTGCCTGGGCGGGACTAGCGGGAGGTTTGCATGAGCAGTTCTTC.

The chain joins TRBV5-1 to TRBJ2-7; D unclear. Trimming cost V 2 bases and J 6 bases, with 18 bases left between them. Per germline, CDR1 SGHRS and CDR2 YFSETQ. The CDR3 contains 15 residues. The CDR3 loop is CASSLSESRLGEQYF. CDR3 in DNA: TGCGCCAGCAGCTTAAGCGAATCCAGATTGGGCGAGCAGTACTTC.

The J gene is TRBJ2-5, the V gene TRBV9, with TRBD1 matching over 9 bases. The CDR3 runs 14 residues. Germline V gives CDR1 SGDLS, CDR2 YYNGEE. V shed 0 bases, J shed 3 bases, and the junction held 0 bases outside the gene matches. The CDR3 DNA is TGTGCCAGCAGCGTAGGGACAGGGGAAGAGACCCAGTACTTC. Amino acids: CASSVGTGEETQYF.

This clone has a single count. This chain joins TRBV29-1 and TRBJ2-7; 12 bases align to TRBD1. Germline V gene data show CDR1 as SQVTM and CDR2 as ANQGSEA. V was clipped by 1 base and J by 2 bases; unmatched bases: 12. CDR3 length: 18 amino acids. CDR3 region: CSVEAPGQGAMFAYEQYF. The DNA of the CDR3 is TGCAGCGTTGAAGCGCCGGGACAGGGGGCGATGTTCGCCTACGAGCAGTACTTC.

The CDR3 nucleotides read TGTGCCAGCAGTTCAATAGACAGGGGGCGGTTTTCTGGAAACACCATATATTTT. Its translation is CASSSIDRGRFSGNTIYF. The rearrangement links TRBV28 to TRBJ1-3; TRBD1 aligns across 10 bases. Looked up from germline, CDR1 is MDHEN and CDR2 is SYDVKM. V trimming: 4 bases; J trimming: 1 base; junction bases outside the gene matches: 10. This CDR3 comprises 18 residues.